The rows below give T cell receptor beta chains drawn from one sample of a study of blood T cell repertoires in COVID-19. The data were produced by immunoSEQ multiplex PCR, yet TCRdb's version contains in-frame clones alone and is incomplete. This sample has about 82,000 clones; roughly 78% occur once, and the top ten carry roughly 38%. Sequencing input: peripheral blood. The receptors stem from a man between 60 and 70 years old with COVID-19, enrolled during active disease. Both conserved end residues are part of each CDR3. Each record gives: J gene, CDR3 length, clone size, V gene, D gene, CDR3 DNA, CDR3 protein. A D gene is named only where the DNA matches it firmly. Clone size appears in some rows only: once, few, many, or a class for an expanded clone.

j_gene: TRBJ1-2
len: 13
abundance: many
v_gene: TRBV3-1/TRBV3-2
d_gene: -
CDR3nt: TGTGCCAGCAGCCAAGGACACGTCTATGGCTACACCTTC
CDR3aa: CASSQGHVYGYTF

j_gene: TRBJ1-2
len: 13
abundance: -
v_gene: TRBV19
d_gene: -
CDR3nt: TGTGCCAGTAGTATAATGAGGGACTATGGCTACACCTTC
CDR3aa: CASSIMRDYGYTF

j_gene: TRBJ2-5
len: 16
abundance: once
v_gene: TRBV9
d_gene: TRBD2
CDR3nt: TGTGCCAGCAGCGTATCCGGGTCTAGCGGACAAGAGACCCAGTACTTC
CDR3aa: CASSVSGSSGQETQYF

j_gene: TRBJ2-5
len: 15
abundance: -
v_gene: TRBV7-9
d_gene: TRBD1
CDR3nt: TGTGCCAGCAGCAAAGCGGGACAGGGGGAAGAGACCCAGTACTTC
CDR3aa: CASSKAGQGEETQYF

j_gene: TRBJ1-6
len: 17
abundance: -
v_gene: TRBV18
d_gene: -
CDR3nt: TGTGCCAGCTCACCACCGGACAGCATCCCCGGAGGTTCACCCCTCCACTTT
CDR3aa: CASSPPDSIPGGSPLHF

j_gene: TRBJ1-2
len: 13
abundance: -
v_gene: TRBV12-3/TRBV12-4
d_gene: -
CDR3nt: TGTGCCAGCAGTTTGACAGGCTCGGAGGGCTACACCTTC
CDR3aa: CASSLTGSEGYTF

j_gene: TRBJ2-7
len: 15
abundance: -
v_gene: TRBV5-1
d_gene: TRBD2
CDR3nt: TGCGCCAGCAGCTTAGCCGGGACTAGCGGCTACGAGCAGTACTTC
CDR3aa: CASSLAGTSGYEQYF

j_gene: TRBJ1-2
len: 13
abundance: -
v_gene: TRBV10-1
d_gene: TRBD1
CDR3nt: TGCGCCACCAAAGGGGGACACAGGGGCGGCTACACCTTC
CDR3aa: CATKGGHRGGYTF

j_gene: TRBJ2-1
len: 13
abundance: -
v_gene: TRBV27
d_gene: -
CDR3nt: TGTGCCAGCAGTTTCCGAACAGGCAATGAGCAGTTCTTC
CDR3aa: CASSFRTGNEQFF

j_gene: TRBJ2-5
len: 16
abundance: -
v_gene: TRBV6-5
d_gene: TRBD1
CDR3nt: TGTGCCAGCAGTTACTCAGGACAGGGAGGTGGAGAGACCCAGTACTTC
CDR3aa: CASSYSGQGGGETQYF

j_gene: TRBJ1-5
len: 14
abundance: -
v_gene: TRBV19
d_gene: -
CDR3nt: TGTGCCAGTAGTACGATTTCAGGCGACCAGCCCCAGCATTTT
CDR3aa: CASSTISGDQPQHF

j_gene: TRBJ2-1
len: 15
abundance: once
v_gene: TRBV3-1/TRBV3-2
d_gene: TRBD2
CDR3nt: TGTGCCAGCAGCCAGAAAGCGGGGGGGCCTAGTGAGCAGTTCTTC
CDR3aa: CASSQKAGGPSEQFF

j_gene: TRBJ2-7
len: 21
abundance: -
v_gene: TRBV6-6
d_gene: TRBD2
CDR3nt: TGTGCCAGCAGCCAACTTGGGATAGTCGGACTAGCGAACACCGACCTCTTCGAGCAGTACTTC
CDR3aa: CASSQLGIVGLANTDLFEQYF

j_gene: TRBJ1-5
len: 13
abundance: -
v_gene: TRBV18
d_gene: TRBD1
CDR3nt: TGTGCCAGCTCACCAGCAGGGGGTCAGCCCCAGCATTTT
CDR3aa: CASSPAGGQPQHF

j_gene: TRBJ2-3
len: 18
abundance: -
v_gene: TRBV6-6
d_gene: TRBD2
CDR3nt: TGTGCCAGCAGTCGGACTAGCGGGGGGGCCCGTAGCACAGATACGCAGTATTTT
CDR3aa: CASSRTSGGARSTDTQYF

j_gene: TRBJ2-5
len: 17
abundance: -
v_gene: TRBV2
d_gene: TRBD1
CDR3nt: TGTGCCAGCTCCCCAAATAGAGGGACAGGGCGGAGCGAGACCCAGTACTTC
CDR3aa: CASSPNRGTGRSETQYF

j_gene: TRBJ2-7
len: 12
abundance: -
v_gene: TRBV5-6
d_gene: -
CDR3nt: TGTGCCAGCAGCTCGACAACCTACGAGCAGTACTTC
CDR3aa: CASSSTTYEQYF

j_gene: TRBJ2-3
len: 15
abundance: once
v_gene: TRBV9
d_gene: -
CDR3nt: TGTGCCAGCAGCGGTCTAGCGCTGAGCACAGATACGCAGTATTTT
CDR3aa: CASSGLALSTDTQYF

j_gene: TRBJ1-1
len: 12
abundance: -
v_gene: TRBV29-1
d_gene: TRBD1
CDR3nt: TGCAGCGCCGGGACAGGGAACACTGAAGCTTTCTTT
CDR3aa: CSAGTGNTEAFF

j_gene: TRBJ1-5
len: 15
abundance: -
v_gene: TRBV10-3
d_gene: TRBD1
CDR3nt: TGTGCCATCAGCCAGACAGGGGATCTTAATCAGCCCCAGCATTTT
CDR3aa: CAISQTGDLNQPQHF

j_gene: TRBJ1-1
len: 16
abundance: once
v_gene: TRBV18
d_gene: TRBD1
CDR3nt: TGTGCCAGCTCACCTTCGGGACAGGGATCGAACACTGAAGCTTTCTTT
CDR3aa: CASSPSGQGSNTEAFF

j_gene: TRBJ2-3
len: 13
abundance: -
v_gene: TRBV27
d_gene: -
CDR3nt: TGTGCCAGCAAACTCTCGGGACAAAGTACGCAGTATTTT
CDR3aa: CASKLSGQSTQYF

j_gene: TRBJ2-3
len: 15
abundance: -
v_gene: TRBV4-2
d_gene: TRBD2
CDR3nt: TGTGCCAGCAGCCGGGAAGGGACTAGCGGGGATACGCAGTATTTT
CDR3aa: CASSREGTSGDTQYF

j_gene: TRBJ2-7
len: 13
abundance: -
v_gene: TRBV5-4
d_gene: -
CDR3nt: TGTGCCAGCAGCTTGGACAGGGAAGACGAGCAGTACTTC
CDR3aa: CASSLDREDEQYF

j_gene: TRBJ1-2
len: 13
abundance: few
v_gene: TRBV5-6
d_gene: -
CDR3nt: TGTGCCAGCAGCATCCGCGGCCTCTATGGCTACACCTTC
CDR3aa: CASSIRGLYGYTF

j_gene: TRBJ2-5
len: 14
abundance: -
v_gene: TRBV10-3
d_gene: -
CDR3nt: TGTGCCATCAGTGATTCCCTAACCCAAGAGACCCAGTACTTC
CDR3aa: CAISDSLTQETQYF

j_gene: TRBJ1-6
len: 14
abundance: -
v_gene: TRBV27
d_gene: TRBD1
CDR3nt: TGTGCCAGCAGCCTTGGACAGGGCGATTCACCCCTCCACTTT
CDR3aa: CASSLGQGDSPLHF

j_gene: TRBJ2-3
len: 14
abundance: -
v_gene: TRBV30
d_gene: -
CDR3nt: TGTGCCTGGAGCGTGCAGGCGGGTACAGATACGCAGTATTTT
CDR3aa: CAWSVQAGTDTQYF

j_gene: TRBJ1-6
len: 19
abundance: few
v_gene: TRBV7-9
d_gene: TRBD1
CDR3nt: TGTGCCAGCAGCTGGGGGAGCCCAGGGGGGAGCTCCTATAATTCACCCCTCCACTTT
CDR3aa: CASSWGSPGGSSYNSPLHF

j_gene: TRBJ2-5
len: 17
abundance: -
v_gene: TRBV24-1
d_gene: -
CDR3nt: TGTGCCACCAGTGGCGGCGGCGGGTCTGCGCTCCAAGAGACCCAGTACTTC
CDR3aa: CATSGGGGSALQETQYF

j_gene: TRBJ2-6
len: 13
abundance: -
v_gene: TRBV25-1
d_gene: -
CDR3nt: TGTGCCAGCCGGGGCTCTGGGGCCAACGTCCTGACTTTC
CDR3aa: CASRGSGANVLTF

j_gene: TRBJ2-7
len: 16
abundance: -
v_gene: TRBV18
d_gene: TRBD1
CDR3nt: TGTGCCAGCTCACCGAGAGCGCAGGGGGACTCCTACGAGCAGTACTTC
CDR3aa: CASSPRAQGDSYEQYF

j_gene: TRBJ2-1
len: 18
abundance: -
v_gene: TRBV10-3
d_gene: TRBD2
CDR3nt: TGTGCAATCGCTACTAGACTAGCGGGAGATTCAGTGAACAATGAGCAGTTCTTC
CDR3aa: CAIATRLAGDSVNNEQFF

j_gene: TRBJ2-3
len: 15
abundance: -
v_gene: TRBV3-1/TRBV3-2
d_gene: -
CDR3nt: TGTGCCAGCAGCCTAGGTACAGGGTGGTCAGATACGCAGTATTTT
CDR3aa: CASSLGTGWSDTQYF

j_gene: TRBJ2-7
len: 12
abundance: few
v_gene: TRBV12-5
d_gene: -
CDR3nt: TGTGCTAGTGGTGAGAGGTCCTACGAGCAGTACTTC
CDR3aa: CASGERSYEQYF

j_gene: TRBJ2-2
len: 15
abundance: few
v_gene: TRBV11-2
d_gene: -
CDR3nt: TGTGCCAGCAGCTTACAGCAGGTGCGATCCGGGGAGCTGTTTTTT
CDR3aa: CASSLQQVRSGELFF

j_gene: TRBJ2-1
len: 17
abundance: -
v_gene: TRBV5-4
d_gene: -
CDR3nt: TGTGCCAGCAGCCCCAATTTCCGAGCCGAGAGCCCCCATGAGCAGTTCTTC
CDR3aa: CASSPNFRAESPHEQFF

j_gene: TRBJ2-7
len: 12
abundance: once
v_gene: TRBV11-2
d_gene: -
CDR3nt: TGTGCCAGCAGCTTATCCGCTTTCGGGCAGTACTTC
CDR3aa: CASSLSAFGQYF

j_gene: TRBJ1-1
len: 12
abundance: once
v_gene: TRBV6-1
d_gene: -
CDR3nt: TGTGCCAGCAGTGAAGCGAGCCGTGAAGCTTTCTTT
CDR3aa: CASSEASREAFF